This record covers a single T cell receptor (beta chain). The data derive from a study of technical replicates of blood from several donors. TCRdb's copy holds only in-frame clones and misses some; the assay was immunoSEQ multiplex PCR. This sample carries over 55,000 clones, about 95% of them seen once, and the ten largest clones take under 3%. CDR1 and CDR2 (germline): MNHNS, SASEGT. The CDR3 extends over 13 amino acids. Trimming pared 6 bases from V and 3 bases from J, leaving 8 bases between. The receptor was isolated from a human donor in good health. Some clones in this sample may be carry-over from other donors' samples. Sample: PBMCs. The V call is TRBV6-1, the J call TRBJ2-2; weak D call: TRBD1 (5 bases). CDR3 DNA: TGTGCCAGCAGCAGGGCCGACACCGGGGAGCTGTTTTTT. Translated: CASSRADTGELFF.